This TCR beta chain was captured by sequencing in a study of cytomegalovirus exposure and HLA in healthy donors. Though probably carrying unrecorded immune exposures, donors were nominally healthy at sampling. J lost 3 bases, V lost 6 bases, and 5 bases had no gene match. The CDR3 contains 13 residues. Germline V gives CDR1 SGHRS, CDR2 YFSETQ. The PCR had 60 Vbeta and 13 Jbeta primers. The table came from immunoSEQ multiplex PCR; TCRdb's copy has only in-frame clones and leaves some out. The sample totals about 140,000 clones. Study results and caveats: Most subjects had HLA-A and HLA-B alleles reportedly predicted accurately by TCR beta sequences. The dataset shows that most TCR sequences were rare, while some public TCRs occurred in many donors. CMV serostatus was the sole immune exposure data available.

In regard to this clone: Its matching antigen is unknown.

The sample consisted of PBMCs. The chain is built from TRBV5-1 and TRBJ2-7; TRBD1 aligns across 8 bases. This sequence was found in a young woman in good health and CMV-seronegative. CDR3 bases: TGCGCCAGCAAACAGGGGGTAGACTACGAGCAGTACTTC. As protein: CASKQGVDYEQYF.